A selection of T cell receptor beta chains follows, all from one sample in a study of blood T cell repertoires in COVID-19. Measured with immunoSEQ multiplex PCR; TCRdb has only the in-frame clones, and not every one. The sample has fewer than 300,000 clones; approximately 86% are singletons. Sequencing was carried out using peripheral blood. All receptors come from a woman in her late teens or twenties with acute or convalescent COVID-19. Each CDR3 is given with its conserved first and last residue. A D gene is named only where the DNA matches it firmly. Where a row states a size, it is once, few, many or the class of an expanded clone; other rows omit it.

abundance | d_gene | j_gene | v_gene | CDR3aa | CDR3nt
- | - | TRBJ1-1 | TRBV5-5 | CASTPRGANMNTEAFF | TGTGCCAGCACCCCACGGGGGGCGAACATGAACACTGAAGCTTTCTTT
- | TRBD2 | TRBJ2-1 | TRBV9 | CASSVGTSVHEQFF | TGTGCCAGCAGCGTAGGGACTAGCGTCCATGAGCAGTTCTTC
- | - | TRBJ2-5 | TRBV19 | CASSISVWERETQYF | TGTGCCAGTAGTATTTCGGTCTGGGAGCGGGAGACCCAGTACTTC
- | - | TRBJ1-5 | TRBV5-4 | CASSLDNNQPQHF | TGTGCCAGCAGCTTGGACAACAATCAGCCCCAGCATTTT
- | - | TRBJ2-1 | TRBV7-3 | CASSLTRVSSYNEQFF | TGTGCCAGCAGCTTAACGAGGGTCAGCTCCTACAATGAGCAGTTCTTC
- | TRBD2 | TRBJ2-1 | TRBV29-1 | CSVDLADYNEQFF | TGCAGCGTTGATCTAGCGGATTACAATGAGCAGTTCTTC
- | - | TRBJ1-4 | TRBV19 | CASISPGGGEKLFF | TGTGCCAGTATATCCCCCGGCGGGGGTGAAAAACTGTTTTTT
many | - | TRBJ2-5 | TRBV30 | CAWSVQVSETQYF | TGTGCCTGGAGTGTACAGGTTTCGGAGACCCAGTACTTC
- | TRBD1 | TRBJ1-1 | TRBV12-3/TRBV12-4 | CASRMTGVGEAFF | TGTGCCAGCAGGATGACAGGGGTGGGTGAAGCTTTCTTT
- | - | TRBJ2-5 | TRBV7-2 | CASSLVGPRRETQYF | TGTGCCAGCAGCTTAGTTGGGCCTCGGAGGGAGACCCAGTACTTC
- | TRBD1 | TRBJ1-3 | TRBV12-5 | CASGKQGAGNTIYF | TGTGCTAGTGGCAAACAGGGGGCTGGAAACACCATATATTTT
- | - | TRBJ2-1 | TRBV7-9 | CASSLPGLAYNEQFF | TGTGCCAGCAGCTTACCAGGGCTGGCCTACAATGAGCAGTTCTTC
- | - | TRBJ1-6 | TRBV14 | CASSRAGYNSPLHF | TGTGCCAGCAGCCGGGCAGGGTATAATTCACCCCTCCACTTT
- | TRBD2 | TRBJ2-1 | TRBV15 | CATSRERAGGTNEQFF | TGTGCCACCAGCAGAGAAAGGGCGGGAGGTACTAATGAGCAGTTCTTC
- | TRBD1 | TRBJ2-7 | TRBV6-6 | CASSEDREVPYEQYF | TGTGCCAGCAGCGAAGACAGGGAAGTCCCCTACGAGCAGTACTTC
- | - | TRBJ2-1 | TRBV18 | CASSLLSDPYNEQFF | TGTGCCAGCTCACTCCTTAGCGATCCCTACAATGAGCAGTTCTTC
- | - | TRBJ2-5 | TRBV7-9 | CASSSHGGRETQYF | TGTGCCAGCAGCTCCCACGGGGGGCGGGAGACCCAGTACTTC